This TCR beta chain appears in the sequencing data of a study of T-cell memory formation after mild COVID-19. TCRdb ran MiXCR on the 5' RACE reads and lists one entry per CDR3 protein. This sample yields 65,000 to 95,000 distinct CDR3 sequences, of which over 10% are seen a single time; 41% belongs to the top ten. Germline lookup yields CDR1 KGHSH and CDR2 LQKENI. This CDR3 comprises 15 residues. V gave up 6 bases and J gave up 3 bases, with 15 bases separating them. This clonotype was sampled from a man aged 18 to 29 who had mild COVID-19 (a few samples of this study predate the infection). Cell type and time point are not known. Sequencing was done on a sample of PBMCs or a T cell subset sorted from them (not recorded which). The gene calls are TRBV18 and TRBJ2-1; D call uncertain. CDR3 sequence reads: CASSRPSRVYNEQFF. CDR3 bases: TGTGCCAGCTCCCGGCCGTCAAGGGTCTACAATGAGCAGTTCTTC. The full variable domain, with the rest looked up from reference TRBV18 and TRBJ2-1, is NAGVMQNPRHLVRRRGQEARLRCSPMKGHSHVYWYRQLPEEGLKFMVYLQKENIIDESGMPKERFSAEFPKEGPSILRIQQVVRGDSAAYFCASSRPSRVYNEQFFGPGTRLTVL.